This T cell receptor beta chain came from a study of Graves' ophthalmopathy and Graves' hyperthyroidism. Stable hyperthyroidism denotes an absence of ophthalmopathy throughout 18 months of follow-up. Deletions cut 0 bases from V and 1 base from J, with 15 bases between. CDR3 size: 17 residues. Germline V gene lookup returns CDR1 MDHEN and CDR2 SYDVKM. The TCR beta CDR3 regions underwent amplification from RNA transcripts. RT-PCR with HTBI primers came first, then second-round multiplex PCR. TCRdb re-called the multiplex PCR reads through MiXCR, storing one row per CDR3 protein. The profile shows 500,000 to 700,000 distinct CDR3 sequences, about 24% of them singletons. The sample holds a few counts of this clonotype.

The sample taken for sequencing was peripheral blood. The genes are TRBV28 and TRBJ2-5, with D uncertain. This TCR derives from a woman aged 18-29 years with stable Graves' hyperthyroidism. Some clones in this sample may be carry-over from other donors' samples. The CDR3 reads CASSLWGWIIGQETQYF. The DNA for the CDR3 is TGTGCCAGCAGTTTATGGGGCTGGATTATTGGCCAAGAGACCCAGTACTTC.